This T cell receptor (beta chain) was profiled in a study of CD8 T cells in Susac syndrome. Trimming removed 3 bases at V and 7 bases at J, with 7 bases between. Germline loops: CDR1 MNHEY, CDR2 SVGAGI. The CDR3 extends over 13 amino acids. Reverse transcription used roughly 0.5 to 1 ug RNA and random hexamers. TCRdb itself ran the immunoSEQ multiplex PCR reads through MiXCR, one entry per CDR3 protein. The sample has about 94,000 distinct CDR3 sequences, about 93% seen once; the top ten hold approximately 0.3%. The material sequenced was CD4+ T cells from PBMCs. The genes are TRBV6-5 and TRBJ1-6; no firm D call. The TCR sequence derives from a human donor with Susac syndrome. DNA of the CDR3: TGTGCCAGCAGTTATGGGCTAAATTCACCCCTCCACTTT. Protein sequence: CASSYGLNSPLHF.